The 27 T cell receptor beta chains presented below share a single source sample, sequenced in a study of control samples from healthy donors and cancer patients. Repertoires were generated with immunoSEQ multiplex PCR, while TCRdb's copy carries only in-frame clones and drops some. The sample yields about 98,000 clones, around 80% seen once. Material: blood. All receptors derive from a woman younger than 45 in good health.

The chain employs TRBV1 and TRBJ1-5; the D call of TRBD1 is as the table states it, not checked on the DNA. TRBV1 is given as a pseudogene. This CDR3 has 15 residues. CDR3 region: CTSSKGVNSNQPQHF. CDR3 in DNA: TGCACCAGCAGTAAAGGGGTCAATAGCAATCAGCCCCAGCATTTT.

The DNA for the CDR3 is TGTGCCAGCAGCTTTGAGGTCCCTAACTATGGCTACACCTTC. This codes for CASSFEVPNYGYTF. The genes are TRBV5-4 and TRBJ1-2; no clear D. Germline CDR1 reads SGHNT; CDR2 reads YYREEE (reference sequence). Trimming removed 2 bases at V and 0 bases at J, with 8 bases between. The CDR3 has 14 amino acids.

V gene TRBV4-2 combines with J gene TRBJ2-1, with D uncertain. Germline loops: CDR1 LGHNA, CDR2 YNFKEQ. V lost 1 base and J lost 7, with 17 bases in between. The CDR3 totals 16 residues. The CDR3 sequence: CASSQAVVGRSNEQFF. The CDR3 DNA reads TGTGCCAGCAGCCAAGCCGTAGTGGGTCGGTCGAATGAGCAGTTCTTC.

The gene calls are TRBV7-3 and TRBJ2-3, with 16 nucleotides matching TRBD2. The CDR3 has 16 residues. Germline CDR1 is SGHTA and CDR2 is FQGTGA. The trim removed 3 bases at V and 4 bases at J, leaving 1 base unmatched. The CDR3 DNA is TGTGCCAGCAGCTTTGGGACTAGCGGGGGGGCAGATACGCAGTATTTT. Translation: CASSFGTSGGADTQYF.

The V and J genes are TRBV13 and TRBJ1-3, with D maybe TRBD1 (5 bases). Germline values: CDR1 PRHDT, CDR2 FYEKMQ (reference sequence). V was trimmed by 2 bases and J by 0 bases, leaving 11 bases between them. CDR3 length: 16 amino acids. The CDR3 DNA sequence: TGTGCCAGCAGCTTATTGGGACCGGGCTCTGGAAACACCATATATTTT. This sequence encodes CASSLLGPGSGNTIYF.

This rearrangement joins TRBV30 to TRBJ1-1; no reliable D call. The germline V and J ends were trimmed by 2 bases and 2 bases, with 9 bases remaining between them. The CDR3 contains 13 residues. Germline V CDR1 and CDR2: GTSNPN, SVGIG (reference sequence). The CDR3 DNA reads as TGTGCCTGGAGTCTGGAGGGAAACACTGAAGCTTTCTTT. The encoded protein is CAWSLEGNTEAFF.

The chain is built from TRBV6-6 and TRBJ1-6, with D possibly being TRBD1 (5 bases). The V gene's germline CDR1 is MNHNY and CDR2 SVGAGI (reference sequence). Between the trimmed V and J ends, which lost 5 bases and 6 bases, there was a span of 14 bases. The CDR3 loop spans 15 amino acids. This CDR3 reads CASSPGRDGNSPLHF. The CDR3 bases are TGTGCCAGCAGTCCTGGACGGGACGGTAATTCACCCCTCCACTTT.

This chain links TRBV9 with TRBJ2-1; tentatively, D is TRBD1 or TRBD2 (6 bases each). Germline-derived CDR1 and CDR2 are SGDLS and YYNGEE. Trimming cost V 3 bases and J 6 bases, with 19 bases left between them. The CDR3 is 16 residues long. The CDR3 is CASSAPWDTGGNEQFF. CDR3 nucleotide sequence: TGTGCCAGCAGCGCCCCCTGGGACACCGGGGGCAATGAGCAGTTCTTC.

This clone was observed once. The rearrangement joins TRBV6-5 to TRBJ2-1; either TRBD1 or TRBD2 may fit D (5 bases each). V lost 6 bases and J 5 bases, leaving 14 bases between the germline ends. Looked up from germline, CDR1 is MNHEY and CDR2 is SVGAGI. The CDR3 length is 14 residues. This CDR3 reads CASRRTMGDNEQFF. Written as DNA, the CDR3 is TGTGCCAGCAGAAGGACAATGGGGGACAATGAGCAGTTCTTC.

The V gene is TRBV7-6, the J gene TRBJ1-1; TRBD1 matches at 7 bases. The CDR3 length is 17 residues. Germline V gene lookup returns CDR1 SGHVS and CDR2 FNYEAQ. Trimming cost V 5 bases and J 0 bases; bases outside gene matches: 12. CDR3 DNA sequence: TGTGCCAGCAGCCGAGGGGGCCTGCGGGCTATGAACACTGAAGCTTTCTTT. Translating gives CASSRGGLRAMNTEAFF.

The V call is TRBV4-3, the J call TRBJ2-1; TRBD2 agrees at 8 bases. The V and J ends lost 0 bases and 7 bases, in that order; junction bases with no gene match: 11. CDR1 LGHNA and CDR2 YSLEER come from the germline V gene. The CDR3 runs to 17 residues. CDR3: CASSQDFGGVRLNEQFF. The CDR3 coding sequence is TGCGCCAGCAGCCAAGATTTCGGGGGGGTGAGGTTGAATGAGCAGTTCTTC.

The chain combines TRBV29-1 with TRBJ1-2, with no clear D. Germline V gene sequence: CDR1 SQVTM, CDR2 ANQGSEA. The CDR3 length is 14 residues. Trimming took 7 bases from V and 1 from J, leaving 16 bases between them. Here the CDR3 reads CSAEGSPDNYGYTF. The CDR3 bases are TGCAGCGCCGAAGGCAGTCCCGATAACTATGGCTACACCTTC.

CDR3: CASSQGQKLFF. Here the CDR3 DNA reads TGTGCCAGCAGCCAAGGGCAAAAACTGTTTTTT. The chain recombines TRBV3-1 (or the pseudogene TRBV3-2) with TRBJ1-4; D unresolved. This CDR3 has 11 residues. Germline V lookup: CDR1 LGHDT, CDR2 YNNKEL (reference sequence). V was clipped by 1 base and J by 9 bases, with 3 bases between them.

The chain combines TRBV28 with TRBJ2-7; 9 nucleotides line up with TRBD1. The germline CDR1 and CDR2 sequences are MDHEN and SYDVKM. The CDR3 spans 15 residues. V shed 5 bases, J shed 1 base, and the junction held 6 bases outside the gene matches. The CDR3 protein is CASSRAGTGSYEQYF. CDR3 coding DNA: TGTGCCAGCAGTCGGGCCGGGACAGGGTCCTACGAGCAGTACTTC.

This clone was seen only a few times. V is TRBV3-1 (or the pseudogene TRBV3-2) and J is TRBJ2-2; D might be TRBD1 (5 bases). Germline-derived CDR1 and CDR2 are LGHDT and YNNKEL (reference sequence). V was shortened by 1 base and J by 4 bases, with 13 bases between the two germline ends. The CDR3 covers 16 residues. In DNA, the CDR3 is TGTGCCAGCAGCCAAGCCAGGGAAGCGATCACCGGGGAGCTGTTTTTT. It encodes CASSQAREAITGELFF.

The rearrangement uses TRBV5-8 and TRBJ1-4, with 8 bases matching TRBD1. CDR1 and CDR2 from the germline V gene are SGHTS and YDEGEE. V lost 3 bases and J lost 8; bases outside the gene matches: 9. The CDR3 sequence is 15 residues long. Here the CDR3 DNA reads TGTGCCAGCAGCTCCGACAGGGGTAGAACGGAAAAACTGTTTTTT. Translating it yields CASSSDRGRTEKLFF. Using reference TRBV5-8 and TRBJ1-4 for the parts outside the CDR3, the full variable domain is EAGVTQSPTHLIKTRGQQATLRCSPISGHTSVYWYQQALGLGLQFLLWYDEGEERNRGNFPPRFSGRQFPNYSSELNVNALELEDSALYLCASSSDRGRTEKLFFGSGTQLSVL.

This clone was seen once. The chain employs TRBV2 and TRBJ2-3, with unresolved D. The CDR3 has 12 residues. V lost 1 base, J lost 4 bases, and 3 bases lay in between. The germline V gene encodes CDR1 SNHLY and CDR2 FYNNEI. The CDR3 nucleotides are TGTGCCAGCAGTGAAGTAGCAGATACGCAGTATTTT. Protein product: CASSEVADTQYF.

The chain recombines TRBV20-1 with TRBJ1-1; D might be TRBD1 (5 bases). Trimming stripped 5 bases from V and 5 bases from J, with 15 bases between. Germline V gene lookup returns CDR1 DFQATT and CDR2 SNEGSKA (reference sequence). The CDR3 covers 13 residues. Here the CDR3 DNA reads TGCAGTGCTGGTGGGGGATTTGGGACTGAAGCTTTCTTT. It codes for CSAGGGFGTEAFF.

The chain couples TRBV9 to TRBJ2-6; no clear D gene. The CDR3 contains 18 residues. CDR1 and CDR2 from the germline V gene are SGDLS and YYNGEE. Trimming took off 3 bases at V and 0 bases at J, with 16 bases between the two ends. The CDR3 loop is CASSDPLLGPSGANVLTF. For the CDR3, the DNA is TGTGCCAGCAGCGACCCCCTATTGGGTCCCTCTGGGGCCAACGTCCTGACTTTC. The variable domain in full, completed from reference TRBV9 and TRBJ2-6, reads DSGVTQTPKHLITATGQRVTLRCSPRSGDLSVYWYQQSLDQGLQFLIQYYNGEERAKGNILERFSAQQFPDLHSELNLSSLELGDSALYFCASSDPLLGPSGANVLTFGAGSRLTVL.

The CDR3 loop reads CASSPGQVYGYTF. The CDR3 nucleotides are TGTGCCAGCAGCCCCGGGCAGGTCTATGGCTACACCTTC. The chain joins TRBV6-5 to TRBJ1-2; D is unresolved. Germline CDR1 MNHEY, CDR2 SVGAGI. This CDR3 is built from 13 residues. The V gene lost 6 bases and the J gene lost 4 bases, with 12 bases spanning the gap.

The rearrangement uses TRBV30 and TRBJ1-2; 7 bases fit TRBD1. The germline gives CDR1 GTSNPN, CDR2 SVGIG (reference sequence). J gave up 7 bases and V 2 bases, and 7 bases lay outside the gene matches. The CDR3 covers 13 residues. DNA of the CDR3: TGTGCCTGGAGTTCCCAAGGGGGCCCTGGCTACACCTTC. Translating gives CAWSSQGGPGYTF.

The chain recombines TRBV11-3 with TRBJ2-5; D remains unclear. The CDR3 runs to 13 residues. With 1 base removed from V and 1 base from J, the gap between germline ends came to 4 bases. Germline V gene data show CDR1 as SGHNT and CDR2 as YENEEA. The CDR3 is CASSLVAQETQYF. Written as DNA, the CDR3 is TGTGCCAGCAGCTTAGTGGCCCAAGAGACCCAGTACTTC.

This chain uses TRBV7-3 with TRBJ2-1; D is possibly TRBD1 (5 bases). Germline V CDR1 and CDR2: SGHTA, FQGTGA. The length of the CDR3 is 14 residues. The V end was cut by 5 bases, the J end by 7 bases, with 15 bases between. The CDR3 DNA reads TGTGCCAGCAGCCCCCCGTACAGGCCTAATGAGCAGTTCTTC. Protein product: CASSPPYRPNEQFF.

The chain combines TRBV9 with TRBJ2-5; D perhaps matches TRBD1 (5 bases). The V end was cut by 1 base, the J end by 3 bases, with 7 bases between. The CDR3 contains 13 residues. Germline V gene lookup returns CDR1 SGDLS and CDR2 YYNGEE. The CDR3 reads CASSVPGKETQYF. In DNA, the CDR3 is TGTGCCAGCAGCGTACCAGGGAAAGAGACCCAGTACTTC.

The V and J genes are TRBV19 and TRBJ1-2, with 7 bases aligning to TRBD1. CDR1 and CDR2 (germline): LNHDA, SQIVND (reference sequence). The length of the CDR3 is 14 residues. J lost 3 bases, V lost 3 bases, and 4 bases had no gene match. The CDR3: CASSMSTGDYGYTF. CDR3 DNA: TGTGCCAGTAGTATGTCCACAGGGGACTATGGCTACACCTTC.

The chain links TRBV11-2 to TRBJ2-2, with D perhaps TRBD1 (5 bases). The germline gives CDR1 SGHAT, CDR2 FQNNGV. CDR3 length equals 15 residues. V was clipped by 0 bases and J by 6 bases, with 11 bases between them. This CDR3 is CASSLDRVSPGELFF. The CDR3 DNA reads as TGTGCCAGCAGCTTAGACAGGGTGAGCCCCGGGGAGCTGTTTTTT.

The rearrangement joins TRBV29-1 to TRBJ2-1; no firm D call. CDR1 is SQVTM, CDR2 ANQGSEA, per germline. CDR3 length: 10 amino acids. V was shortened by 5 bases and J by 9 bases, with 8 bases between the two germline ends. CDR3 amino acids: CSVLLSEQFF. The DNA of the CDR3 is TGCAGCGTTTTGTTGAGTGAGCAGTTCTTC.